The sequence of this TCR beta chain was determined in a study of shared clonotypes between healthy human individuals. CDR1 and CDR2 (germline): SGHAT, FQNNGV. The CDR3 loop spans 14 amino acids. V trimming: 5 bases; J trimming: 4 bases; junction bases outside the gene matches: 7. Method: immunoSEQ multiplex PCR; TCRdb's copy keeps in-frame clones and lacks some. The data show more than 400,000 clones, about 95% seen once. This receptor was identified in a woman aged 25-40 years in good health. The chain is built from TRBV11-2 and TRBJ2-7; TRBD1 matches 8 bases. The sample comprised naive CD4+ T cells sorted from blood. As for subset: CD45RA+ positively selected. The CDR3 spells CASSQRTGWYEQYF. The CDR3 DNA reads as TGTGCCAGCAGCCAACGGACAGGGTGGTACGAGCAGTACTTC.